These T cell receptor beta chains were read from a single sample in a study of blood T cell repertoires in COVID-19. TCRdb keeps only in-frame clones here, not all; method: immunoSEQ multiplex PCR. The table lists just over 650,000 clones, over 80% of them singletons. Input material: peripheral blood. Source of these receptors: a woman aged 18-29 years with acute or convalescent COVID-19. Both conserved end residues are part of each CDR3. Each record gives: J gene, D gene, V gene, clone size, CDR3 protein, CDR3 DNA. A D gene is named only where the DNA matches it firmly. Clone size is stated in some rows and not others, as once, few, many or a class when expanded.

TRBJ1-2 | - | TRBV5-5 | - | CASSLQGNFSYGYTF | TGTGCCAGCAGCTTACAGGGAAACTTTTCCTATGGCTACACCTTC
TRBJ1-1 | - | TRBV12-3/TRBV12-4 | - | CASAGLTEAFF | TGTGCCAGCGCAGGGTTGACTGAAGCTTTCTTT
TRBJ1-2 | - | TRBV12-3/TRBV12-4 | - | CASSEGQYGYTF | TGTGCCAGCAGTGAAGGACAGTATGGCTACACCTTC
TRBJ2-1 | TRBD1 | TRBV5-5 | - | CASSLGGSRGDEQFF | TGTGCCAGCAGCTTAGGGGGCTCCCGTGGAGATGAGCAGTTCTTC
TRBJ2-3 | - | TRBV5-1 | - | CASSWRVQDTQYF | TGCGCCAGCAGCTGGCGGGTACAGGATACGCAGTATTTT
TRBJ1-4 | TRBD1 | TRBV6-1 | - | CASSEGTGREKLFF | TGTGCCAGCAGTGAAGGGACAGGGAGGGAAAAACTGTTTTTT
TRBJ1-2 | - | TRBV5-4 | once | CASSWGGSHYGYTF | TGTGCCAGCAGCTGGGGGGGTTCACACTATGGCTACACCTTC
TRBJ2-7 | - | TRBV7-4 | - | CASSLFWGPFYEQYF | TGTGCCAGCAGCTTATTCTGGGGGCCATTCTACGAGCAGTACTTC
TRBJ1-2 | - | TRBV19 | - | CASSPPGRGSLANYGYTF | TGTGCCAGTAGTCCCCCGGGAAGGGGGTCCCTAGCTAACTATGGCTACACCTTC
TRBJ2-2 | TRBD2 | TRBV7-2 | - | CAGKTSQANTGELFF | TGTGCCGGGAAGACTAGCCAAGCGAACACCGGGGAGCTGTTTTTT
TRBJ2-3 | TRBD2 | TRBV28 | once | CASSGLTSGATDTQYF | TGTGCCAGCAGTGGCCTGACTAGCGGGGCCACAGATACGCAGTATTTT
TRBJ1-5 | - | TRBV28 | - | CASRGKSLGGDFQPQHF | TGTGCCAGCAGGGGAAAAAGTTTGGGAGGGGATTTTCAGCCCCAGCATTTT
TRBJ1-2 | - | TRBV5-1 | - | CASSLDRKNYGYTF | TGCGCCAGCAGCCTCGACAGGAAAAACTATGGCTACACCTTC
TRBJ2-2 | - | TRBV2 | - | CASSELGPAGELFF | TGTGCCAGCAGTGAATTGGGCCCAGCCGGGGAGCTGTTTTTT
TRBJ1-2 | TRBD1 | TRBV5-1 | - | CASSLATTGGVGYTF | TGCGCCAGCAGCTTGGCCACGACAGGGGGGGTAGGCTACACCTTC
TRBJ2-2 | TRBD2 | TRBV5-4 | - | CASSPSGEVTGELFF | TGTGCCAGCAGCCCGAGCGGGGAAGTAACCGGGGAGCTGTTTTTT
TRBJ1-6 | - | TRBV4-3 | - | CASSQVARESSPLHF | TGCGCCAGCAGCCAAGTGGCCAGGGAAAGCTCACCCCTCCACTTT
TRBJ2-5 | - | TRBV7-6 | - | CASSLAVGRGGTQYF | TGTGCCAGCAGCTTAGCGGTCGGCAGGGGTGGGACCCAGTACTTC